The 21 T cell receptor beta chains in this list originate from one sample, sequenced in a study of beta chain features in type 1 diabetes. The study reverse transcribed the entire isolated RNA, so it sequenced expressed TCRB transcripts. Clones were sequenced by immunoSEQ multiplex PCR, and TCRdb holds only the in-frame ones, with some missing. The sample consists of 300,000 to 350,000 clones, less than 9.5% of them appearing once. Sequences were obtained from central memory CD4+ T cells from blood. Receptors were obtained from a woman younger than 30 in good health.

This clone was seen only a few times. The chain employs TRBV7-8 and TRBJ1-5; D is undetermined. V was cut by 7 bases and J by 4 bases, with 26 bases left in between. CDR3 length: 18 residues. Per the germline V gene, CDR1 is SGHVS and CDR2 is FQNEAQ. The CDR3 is CASNPSPAGSRNNQPQHF. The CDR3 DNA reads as TGTGCCAGCAACCCGTCCCCCGCGGGATCCAGAAATAATCAGCCCCAGCATTTT.

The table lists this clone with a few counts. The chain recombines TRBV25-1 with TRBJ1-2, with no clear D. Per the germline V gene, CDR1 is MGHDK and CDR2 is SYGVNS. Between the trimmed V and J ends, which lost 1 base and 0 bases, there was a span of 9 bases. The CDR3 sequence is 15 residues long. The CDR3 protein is CASSESGETNYGYTF. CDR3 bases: TGTGCCAGCAGTGAATCTGGCGAAACTAACTATGGCTACACCTTC.

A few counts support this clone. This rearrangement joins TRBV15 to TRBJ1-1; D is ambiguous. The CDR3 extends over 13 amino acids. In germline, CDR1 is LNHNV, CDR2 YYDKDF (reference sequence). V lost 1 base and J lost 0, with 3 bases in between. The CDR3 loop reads CATSRGVNTEAFF. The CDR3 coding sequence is TGTGCCACCAGCAGAGGCGTGAACACTGAAGCTTTCTTT. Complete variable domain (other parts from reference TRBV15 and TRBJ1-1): DAMVIQNPRYQVTQFGKPVTLSCSQTLNHNVMYWYQQKSSQAPKLLFHYYDKDFNNEADTPDNFQSRRPNTSFCFLDIRSPGLGDTAMYLCATSRGVNTEAFFGQGTRLTVV.

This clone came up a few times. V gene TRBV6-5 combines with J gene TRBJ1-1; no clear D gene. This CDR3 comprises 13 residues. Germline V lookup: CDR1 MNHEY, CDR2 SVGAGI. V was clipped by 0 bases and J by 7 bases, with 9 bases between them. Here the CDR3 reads CASSYSVGFEAFF. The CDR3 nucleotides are TGTGCCAGCAGTTACTCCGTCGGTTTTGAAGCTTTCTTT.

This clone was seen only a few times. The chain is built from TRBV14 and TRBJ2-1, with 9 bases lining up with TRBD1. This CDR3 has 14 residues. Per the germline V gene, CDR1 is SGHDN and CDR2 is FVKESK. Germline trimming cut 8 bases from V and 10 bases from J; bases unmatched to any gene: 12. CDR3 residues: CASLPGTGIGEQFF. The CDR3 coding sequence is TGTGCCAGCCTTCCGGGGACAGGGATCGGGGAGCAGTTCTTC.

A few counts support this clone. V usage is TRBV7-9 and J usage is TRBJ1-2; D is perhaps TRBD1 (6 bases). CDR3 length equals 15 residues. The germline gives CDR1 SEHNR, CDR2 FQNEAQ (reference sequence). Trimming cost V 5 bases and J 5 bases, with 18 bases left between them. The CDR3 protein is CASSTGQTLGYGYTF. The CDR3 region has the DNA TGTGCCAGCAGCACCGGACAGACCTTGGGGTATGGCTACACCTTC.

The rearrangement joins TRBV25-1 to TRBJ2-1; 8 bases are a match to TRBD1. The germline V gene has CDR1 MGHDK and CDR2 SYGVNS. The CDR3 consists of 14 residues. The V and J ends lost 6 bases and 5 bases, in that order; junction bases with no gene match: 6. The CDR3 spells CASSQGARNNEQFF. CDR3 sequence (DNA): TGTGCCAGCAGCCAGGGGGCGCGAAACAATGAGCAGTTCTTC. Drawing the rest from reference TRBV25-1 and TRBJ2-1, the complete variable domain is EADIYQTPRYLVIGTGKKITLECSQTMGHDKMYWYQQDPGMELHLIHYSYGVNSTEKGDLSSESTVSRIRTEHFPLTLESARPSHTSQYLCASSQGARNNEQFFGPGTRLTVL.

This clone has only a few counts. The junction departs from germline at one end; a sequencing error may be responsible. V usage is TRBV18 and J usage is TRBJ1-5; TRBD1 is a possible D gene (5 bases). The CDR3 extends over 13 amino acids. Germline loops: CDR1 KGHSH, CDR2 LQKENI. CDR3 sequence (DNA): TGTGCCAGCTCGCCACAGGACGATCAGCCCCAGCATTTT. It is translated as CASSPQDDQPQHF.

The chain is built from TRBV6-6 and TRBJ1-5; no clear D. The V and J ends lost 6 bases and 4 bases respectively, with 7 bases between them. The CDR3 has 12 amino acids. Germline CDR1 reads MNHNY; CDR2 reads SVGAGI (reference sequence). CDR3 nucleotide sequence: TGTGCCAGCAGGCCACAAAATCAGCCCCAGCATTTT. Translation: CASRPQNQPQHF.

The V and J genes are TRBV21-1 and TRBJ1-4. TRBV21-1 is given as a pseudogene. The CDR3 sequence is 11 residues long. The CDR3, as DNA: TGTGCCAGCAGACGTCCTGAAAAACTGTTTTTT. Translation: CASRRPEKLFF.

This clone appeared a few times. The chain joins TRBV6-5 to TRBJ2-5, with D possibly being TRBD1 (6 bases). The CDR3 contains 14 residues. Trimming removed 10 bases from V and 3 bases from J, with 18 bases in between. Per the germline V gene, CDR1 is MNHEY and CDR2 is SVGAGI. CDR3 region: CATRLGAGEETQYF. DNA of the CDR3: TGTGCCACCCGTCTGGGGGCGGGTGAAGAGACCCAGTACTTC.

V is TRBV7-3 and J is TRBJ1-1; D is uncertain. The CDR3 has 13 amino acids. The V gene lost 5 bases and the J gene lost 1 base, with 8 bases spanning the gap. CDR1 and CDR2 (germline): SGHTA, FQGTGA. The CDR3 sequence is CASSQVRNTEAFF. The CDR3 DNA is TGTGCCAGCAGCCAAGTCAGGAACACTGAAGCTTTCTTT.

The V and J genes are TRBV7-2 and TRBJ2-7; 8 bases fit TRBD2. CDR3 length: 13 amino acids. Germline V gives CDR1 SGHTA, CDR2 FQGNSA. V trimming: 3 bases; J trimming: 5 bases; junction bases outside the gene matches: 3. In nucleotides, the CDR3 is TGTGCCAGCAGCTTCAGGCGGGGGGACGAGCAGTACTTC. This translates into CASSFRRGDEQYF.

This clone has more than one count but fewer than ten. The CDR3 DNA reads as TGTGCCAGCAGCGACTTTGGGCCAGATACGCAGTATTTT. Translated: CASSDFGPDTQYF. The chain carries TRBV7-8 and TRBJ2-3; the D is unclear. The CDR3 contains 13 residues. Germline V CDR1 and CDR2: SGHVS, FQNEAQ. The V end lost 5 bases, the J end lost 4 bases, and 10 bases lay between the germline ends.

CDR3 sequence (DNA): TGCGCCAGCAGCTCAGGAACATACGAGCAGTACTTC. Protein: CASSSGTYEQYF. The chain uses TRBV5-1 and TRBJ2-7; no definite D call. Germline V lookup: CDR1 SGHRS, CDR2 YFSETQ. V dropped 3 bases and J dropped 4 bases, with 8 bases sitting between them. This CDR3 has 12 amino acids.

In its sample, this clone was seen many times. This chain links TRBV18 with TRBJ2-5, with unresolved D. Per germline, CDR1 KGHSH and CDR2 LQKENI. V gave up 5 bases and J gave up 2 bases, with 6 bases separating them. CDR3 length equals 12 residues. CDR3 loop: CASSNAQETQYF. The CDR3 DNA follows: TGTGCCAGCTCAAACGCTCAAGAGACCCAGTACTTC.

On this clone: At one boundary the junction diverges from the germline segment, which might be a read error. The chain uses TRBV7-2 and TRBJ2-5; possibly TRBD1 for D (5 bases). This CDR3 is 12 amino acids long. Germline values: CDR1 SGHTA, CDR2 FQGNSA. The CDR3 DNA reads TGCGCCAGCAGCCTTGGGGCCGAGACCCAGTACTTC. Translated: CASSLGAETQYF.

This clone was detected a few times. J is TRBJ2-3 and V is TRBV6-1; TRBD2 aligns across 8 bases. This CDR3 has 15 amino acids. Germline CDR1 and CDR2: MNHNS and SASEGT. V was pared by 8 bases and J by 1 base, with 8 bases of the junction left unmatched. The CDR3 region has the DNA TGTGCCAGCTGCGGGAGCGGGGGCCGCACAGATACGCAGTATTTT. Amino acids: CASCGSGGRTDTQYF.

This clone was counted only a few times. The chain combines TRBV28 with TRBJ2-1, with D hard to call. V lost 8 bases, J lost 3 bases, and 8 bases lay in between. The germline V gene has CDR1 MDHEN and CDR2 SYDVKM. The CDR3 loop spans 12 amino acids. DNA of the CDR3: TGTGCCAGCGGACCAGTCTACAATGAGCAGTTCTTC. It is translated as CASGPVYNEQFF.

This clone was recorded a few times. CDR3 protein: CASSPNRVANTEAFF. In DNA form, the CDR3 reads TGTGCCAGCTCACCGAACAGGGTGGCGAACACTGAAGCTTTCTTT. This chain connects TRBV18 to TRBJ1-1; weak D call: TRBD1 (6 bases). V was shortened by 3 bases and J by 1 base, with 12 bases between the two germline ends. The germline V gene has CDR1 KGHSH and CDR2 LQKENI. The CDR3 runs 15 residues.

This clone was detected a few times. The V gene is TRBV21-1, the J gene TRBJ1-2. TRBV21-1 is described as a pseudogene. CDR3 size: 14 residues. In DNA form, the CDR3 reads TGTGCCAGCAGCCGAGACGAGGGGTGGCATGGCTACACCTTC. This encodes CASSRDEGWHGYTF.